Listed here are 28 T cell receptor beta chains from one sample, sequenced in a study of T cell changes during pregnancy in multiple sclerosis. Assay used: immunoSEQ multiplex PCR; TCRdb lists only in-frame clones, some missing. The sample lists around 80,000 clones; about 94% were seen once. This sample comprised peripheral blood, obtained in the second trimester of pregnancy. The receptors come from a female donor in good health, enrolled as a control in a pregnancy study.

Only one count was recorded for this clone. Sequence at one end of the junction differs from germline and may be a read error. V is TRBV6-5 and J is TRBJ1-2; possibly TRBD1 for D (6 bases). Germline V gives CDR1 MNHEY, CDR2 SVGAGI. This CDR3 has 14 amino acids. The CDR3 DNA reads as TGTGCCAGCAGGAAGACAGGCAGGAGCTATGGCTGCACCTTC. This gives the protein CASRKTGRSYGCTF.

CDR3 bases: TGTGCCTGGAGTGGGGGGGACGATCAGCCCCAGCATTTT. It specifies CAWSGGDDQPQHF. V gene TRBV30 combines with J gene TRBJ1-5; tentatively, D is TRBD1 (5 bases). Trimming stripped 1 base from V and 5 bases from J, with 9 bases between. The CDR3 has 13 amino acids. Germline loops: CDR1 GTSNPN, CDR2 SVGIG (reference sequence).

This chain uses TRBV19 with TRBJ2-7, with a weak D call TRBD1 (7 bases). Germline V gene sequence: CDR1 LNHDA, CDR2 SQIVND (reference sequence). The V gene lost 5 bases and the J gene lost 4 bases, with 18 bases spanning the gap. The CDR3 spans 15 residues. The DNA of the CDR3 is TGTGCCAGTAGTCCATCAGTGGCAGGGGGGTACGAGCAGTACTTC. Its protein product is CASSPSVAGGYEQYF. Complete variable domain (other parts from reference TRBV19 and TRBJ2-7): DGGITQSPKYLFRKEGQNVTLSCEQNLNHDAMYWYRQDPGQGLRLIYYSQIVNDFQKGDIAEGYSVSREKKESFPLTVTSAQKNPTAFYLCASSPSVAGGYEQYFGPGTRLTVT.

The gene calls are TRBV14 and TRBJ2-3, with D possibly matching TRBD1 (5 bases). CDR3 length: 17 amino acids. Germline V gene data show CDR1 as SGHDN and CDR2 as FVKESK. Trimming took 0 bases from V and 1 from J, leaving 14 bases between them. CDR3 nucleotide sequence: TGTGCCAGCAGCCAAGATTTCCAGGGTGTAGGCACAGATACGCAGTATTTT. It yields the protein CASSQDFQGVGTDTQYF.

The V and J genes are TRBV9 and TRBJ1-3; possibly TRBD1 for D (5 bases). The CDR3 runs to 16 residues. Trimming stripped 3 bases from V and 0 bases from J, with 13 bases between. Germline V gene data show CDR1 as SGDLS and CDR2 as YYNGEE. The CDR3 bases are TGTGCCAGCAGCGGCCGACAGCCAAGCTCTGGAAACACCATATATTTT. It encodes CASSGRQPSSGNTIYF. The full variable domain, rest sourced from reference TRBV9 and TRBJ1-3, is DSGVTQTPKHLITATGQRVTLRCSPRSGDLSVYWYQQSLDQGLQFLIQYYNGEERAKGNILERFSAQQFPDLHSELNLSSLELGDSALYFCASSGRQPSSGNTIYFGEGSWLTVV.

This clone was found once. The rearrangement joins TRBV28 to TRBJ1-5, with D tentatively TRBD1 (6 bases). CDR3 length equals 17 residues. Germline-derived CDR1 and CDR2 are MDHEN and SYDVKM. V dropped 4 bases and J dropped 0 bases, with 16 bases sitting between them. The CDR3 DNA follows: TGTGCCAGCAGTTCAGACAGGTACCGTTATAGCAATCAGCCCCAGCATTTT. This sequence encodes CASSSDRYRYSNQPQHF.

The V gene is TRBV7-2, the J gene TRBJ2-2; TRBD2 agrees at 10 bases. J was trimmed by 4 bases and V by 5 bases; bases with no gene match: 7. The CDR3 totals 16 residues. Germline V gene data show CDR1 as SGHTA and CDR2 as FQGNSA. The CDR3, as DNA: TGTGCCAGCAGCCTAGGACTAGCGGACACCACCGGGGAGCTGTTTTTT. Its protein product is CASSLGLADTTGELFF.

CDR3 loop: CASSVGDRGTDTQYF. The CDR3 coding sequence is TGTGCCAGCAGCGTTGGGGACAGGGGAACAGATACGCAGTATTTT. The chain carries TRBV9 and TRBJ2-3; 10 nucleotides match TRBD1. This CDR3 has 15 amino acids. The germline CDR1 and CDR2 sequences are SGDLS and YYNGEE. The junction had 3 bases not matched to a gene; V was cut back by 2 bases and J by 3 bases.

The chain employs TRBV2 and TRBJ1-1, with D unresolved. The germline gives CDR1 SNHLY, CDR2 FYNNEI. The CDR3 has 13 residues. Trimming took off 4 bases at V and 1 base at J, with 7 bases between the two ends. CDR3: CASSVAGNTEAFF. The CDR3 nucleotides are TGTGCCAGCAGTGTGGCAGGGAACACTGAAGCTTTCTTT. The full variable domain, with the rest looked up from reference TRBV2 and TRBJ1-1, is EPEVTQTPSHQVTQMGQEVILRCVPISNHLYFYWYRQILGQKVEFLVSFYNNEISEKSEIFDDQFSVERPDGSNFTLKIRSTKLEDSAMYFCASSVAGNTEAFFGQGTRLTVV.

The genes are TRBV10-3 and TRBJ2-1, with 7 bases lining up with TRBD2. This CDR3 region has 14 residues. Germline V lookup: CDR1 ENHRY, CDR2 SYGVKD. J lost 6 bases, V lost 2 bases, and 4 bases had no gene match. CDR3 nucleotides: TGTGCCATCAGTGAGCCGGGCGGGGGCAATGAGCAGTTCTTC. Amino acid sequence: CAISEPGGGNEQFF.

The rearrangement links TRBV2 to TRBJ1-4; TRBD1 might be the D (6 bases). The germline V gene has CDR1 SNHLY and CDR2 FYNNEI. CDR3 length: 16 residues. V was shortened by 0 bases and J by 7 bases, with 15 bases between the two germline ends. CDR3 in amino acids: CASSEARGGNGEKLFF. The CDR3 region has the DNA TGTGCCAGCAGTGAAGCGCGGGGGGGCAATGGTGAAAAACTGTTTTTT.

The chain combines TRBV6-6 with TRBJ2-7; the match to TRBD2 covers 7 bases. The V gene end was trimmed by 5 bases and the J gene end by 4 bases; junction bases not matched to a gene: 8. The germline V gene encodes CDR1 MNHNY and CDR2 SVGAGI (reference sequence). The CDR3 loop spans 14 amino acids. In nucleotides, the CDR3 is TGTGCCAGCAGTCCTCTAGCGGATATATACGAGCAGTACTTC. Translating it yields CASSPLADIYEQYF.

V usage is TRBV9 and J usage is TRBJ2-3; D is perhaps TRBD1 (5 bases). The CDR3 covers 17 residues. The germline V gene encodes CDR1 SGDLS and CDR2 YYNGEE. Trimming took 0 bases from V and 0 from J, leaving 14 bases between them. CDR3 bases: TGTGCCAGCAGCGTAGCTACCCTAGGGGCTAGCACAGATACGCAGTATTTT. It is translated as CASSVATLGASTDTQYF.

The chain recombines TRBV28 with TRBJ1-5, with D possibly being TRBD1 (5 bases). The CDR3 runs 20 residues. Germline V lookup: CDR1 MDHEN, CDR2 SYDVKM. V was shortened by 5 bases and J by 0 bases, with 26 bases between the two germline ends. The CDR3 DNA follows: TGTGCCAGCAGTCCTTGCTACTGGGGGGGGGAGGCTTATAGCAATCAGCCCCAGCATTTT. This translates into CASSPCYWGGEAYSNQPQHF.

This clone was found once. The gene calls are TRBV27 and TRBJ2-7; a possible D gene is TRBD2 (6 bases). This CDR3 region has 14 residues. The ends were cut back, 5 bases at V and 3 bases at J, with 14 bases in the middle. CDR1 is MNHEY and CDR2 is SMNVEV in the germline V gene (reference sequence). The CDR3 protein is CASSPSGWFYEQYF. CDR3 bases: TGTGCCAGCAGTCCGAGCGGGTGGTTCTACGAGCAGTACTTC.

This chain uses TRBV10-3 with TRBJ2-3; 11 positions match TRBD1. This CDR3 region has 15 residues. V lost 4 bases and J lost 5; bases outside the gene matches: 5. Per germline, CDR1 ENHRY and CDR2 SYGVKD. In DNA form, the CDR3 reads TGTGCCATCAGTGTAGGGACAGGGGGTGGAGATACGCAGTATTTT. It is translated as CAISVGTGGGDTQYF.

This sequence joins TRBV28 and TRBJ2-3; TRBD2 matches at 11 bases. Germline V lookup: CDR1 MDHEN, CDR2 SYDVKM. The CDR3 loop spans 17 amino acids. Trimming cost V 3 bases and J 3 bases; bases outside gene matches: 8. The CDR3 region is CASSFPTSGIKTDTQYF. CDR3 bases: TGTGCCAGCAGTTTCCCGACTAGCGGGATAAAGACAGATACGCAGTATTTT.

The genes are TRBV7-2 and TRBJ2-1; D call uncertain. Trimming removed 5 bases from V and 0 bases from J, with 11 bases in between. The CDR3 extends over 15 amino acids. CDR1 and CDR2 from the germline V gene are SGHTA and FQGNSA. CDR3 DNA: TGTGCCAGCAGCCCCGGGTGGCGCTCCTACAATGAGCAGTTCTTC. This translates into CASSPGWRSYNEQFF.

The chain couples TRBV5-4 to TRBJ2-5; maybe TRBD1 (5 bases). The J call may be in error: the DNA end matches TRBJ2-7 better. The CDR3 is 13 residues long. CDR1 and CDR2 (germline): SGHNT, YYREEE (reference sequence). The CDR3 DNA reads TGTGCCAGCAGCTTGAGGGGTACCTACGAGCAGTACTTC. It yields the protein CASSLRGTYEQYF.

The chain joins TRBV6-1 to TRBJ2-6; 8 bases fit TRBD1. The CDR3 runs to 16 residues. CDR1 MNHNS and CDR2 SASEGT come from the germline V gene. Unmatched junction bases numbered 2, after V lost 2 bases and J lost 2 bases. The CDR3 nucleotides are TGTGCCAGCAGTGAACAGGGGGCAGCTGGGGCCAACGTCCTGACTTTC. Amino acids: CASSEQGAAGANVLTF.

This chain connects TRBV11-2 to TRBJ2-5; D is perhaps TRBD2 (7 bases). The V end was cut by 6 bases, the J end by 6 bases, with 17 bases between. This CDR3 is 14 amino acids long. Germline values: CDR1 SGHAT, CDR2 FQNNGV. CDR3 nucleotide sequence: TGTGCCAGCAGTCAAGGGGGGGGAAGAAAGACCCAGTACTTC. This translates into CASSQGGGRKTQYF.

The V and J genes are TRBV7-2 and TRBJ1-5; D gene unclear. CDR1 and CDR2 from the germline V gene are SGHTA and FQGNSA. The CDR3 extends over 13 amino acids. Deletions cut 4 bases from V and 2 bases from J, with 6 bases between. The CDR3 sequence is CASSSGGNQPQHF. In DNA, the CDR3 is TGTGCCAGCAGCTCGGGAGGCAATCAGCCCCAGCATTTT.

This clone has only one observation. The J gene is TRBJ2-7, the V gene TRBV7-2; 7 positions match TRBD2. CDR1 and CDR2 from the germline V gene are SGHTA and FQGNSA. The CDR3 spans 15 residues. After removal of 5 bases from V and 5 bases from J, the junction contained 12 bases not matched to a gene. The DNA of the CDR3 is TGTGCCAGCAGCCCGCTCGGGGCAGGGAGGGACGAGCAGTACTTC. Protein sequence: CASSPLGAGRDEQYF.

This chain uses TRBV5-1 with TRBJ2-1, with 8 bases that match TRBD2. Germline V gene data show CDR1 as SGHRS and CDR2 as YFSETQ. The length of the CDR3 is 15 residues. Trimming removed 3 bases from V and 8 bases from J; junction bases left unmatched: 10. The CDR3 nucleotides are TGCGCCAGCAGCTCGGGTAGCGGGACTTTGGATGAGCAGTTCTTC. It translates to CASSSGSGTLDEQFF.

This clone has a single count. The CDR3 reads CASSQESHTTNEKLFF. DNA of the CDR3: TGCGCCAGCAGCCAAGAATCCCATACTACTAATGAAAAACTGTTTTTT. J is TRBJ1-4 and V is TRBV4-1; D not certain. Per the germline V gene, CDR1 is MGHRA and CDR2 is YSYEKL. The CDR3 has 16 amino acids. V gave up 0 bases and J gave up 2 bases, with 10 bases separating them.

The rearrangement links TRBV9 to TRBJ2-3, with 8 bases aligning to TRBD2. Germline CDR1 and CDR2: SGDLS and YYNGEE. The CDR3 sequence is 16 residues long. V gave up 4 bases and J gave up 2 bases; unmatched junction bases: 9. Here the CDR3 reads CASSRRGSGITDTQYF. CDR3 DNA: TGTGCCAGCAGCCGCCGCGGTAGCGGGATCACAGATACGCAGTATTTT.

The chain joins TRBV2 to TRBJ2-7; 10 nucleotides line up with TRBD1. V lost 7 bases to trimming and J lost 4 bases; unmatched junction nucleotides: 4. Germline values: CDR1 SNHLY, CDR2 FYNNEI. This CDR3 contains 13 residues. DNA for the CDR3: TGTGCCAGCACCGGGACAGGGGTTTACGAGCAGTACTTC. Translation: CASTGTGVYEQYF.

This sequence joins TRBV27 and TRBJ2-6; the match to TRBD1 covers 7 bases. CDR1 and CDR2 from the germline V gene are MNHEY and SMNVEV (reference sequence). The V and J ends lost 3 bases and 2 bases, in that order; junction bases with no gene match: 4. The CDR3 sequence is 16 residues long. CDR3 region: CASSFLQGTGANVLTF. In DNA form, the CDR3 reads TGTGCCAGCAGTTTTTTACAGGGGACTGGGGCCAACGTCCTGACTTTC. Drawing the rest from reference TRBV27 and TRBJ2-6, the complete variable domain is EAQVTQNPRYLITVTGKKLTVTCSQNMNHEYMSWYRQDPGLGLRQIYYSMNVEVTDKGDVPEGYKVSRKEKRNFPLILESPSPNQTSLYFCASSFLQGTGANVLTFGAGSRLTVL.